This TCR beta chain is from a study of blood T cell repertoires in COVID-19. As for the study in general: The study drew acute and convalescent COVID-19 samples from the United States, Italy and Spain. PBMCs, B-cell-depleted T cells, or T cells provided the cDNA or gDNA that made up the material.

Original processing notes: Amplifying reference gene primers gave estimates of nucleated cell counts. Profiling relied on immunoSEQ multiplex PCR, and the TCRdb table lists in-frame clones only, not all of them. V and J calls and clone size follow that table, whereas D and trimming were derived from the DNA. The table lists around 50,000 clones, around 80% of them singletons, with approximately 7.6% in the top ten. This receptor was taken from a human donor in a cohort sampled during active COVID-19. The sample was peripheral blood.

CDR3 sequence (DNA): TGTGCCAGTAGTCCGCGGGACAGGAGCTCCTACGAGCAGTACTTC. Amino acids: CASSPRDRSSYEQYF. The chain couples TRBV19 to TRBJ2-7; 8 nucleotides agree with TRBD1. Trimming at V came to 5 bases and at J to 0 bases, leaving 6 bases not matched to a gene. The CDR3 runs 15 residues. Germline-derived CDR1 and CDR2 are LNHDA and SQIVND (reference sequence).